Sequencing of this TCR beta chain was carried out in a study of blood T cells in healthy people across ages. Then a second PCR, running roughly 7 to 11 cycles, was carried out with a sample-barcoded 5' primer and a J-beta primer mix. TCRdb passed the 5' RACE reads through MiXCR, listing each CDR3 protein once. The sample records about 1.5 million distinct CDR3 sequences, approximately 43% being singletons. Per germline, CDR1 SGHAT and CDR2 FQNNGV. CDR3 size: 11 residues. V shed 11 bases and J shed 0 bases, with 7 bases lying between them. The TCR originated in a woman younger than 35 in good health. The chain carries TRBV11-2 and TRBJ2-5, with D hard to call. The sample comprised blood. CDR3 nucleotide sequence: TGTGCCGGCCGGGACCAAGAGACCCAGTACTTC. It encodes CAGRDQETQYF.